The clone carrying this TCR beta chain was seen a handful of times. Its antigen is still unknown. General study findings and limits: In terms of TCR gene usage, tumor memory CD4+ T cells clustered together with blood and lymph node memory CD4+ cells, as well as with lymph node naive CD4+ cells. Tumor-infiltrating Treg TCR alpha and beta sequences overlapped most with tumor naive CD4+ T cells, then blood naive. Whole repertoires were not studied in the larger cohort, only one V-J beta rearrangement.

Full-length variable regions came from constant-region reverse primers plus semi-nested Nested Universal Primer A PCR. MiXCR was run by TCRdb on the 5' RACE reads, yielding one entry per CDR3 protein. The sample holds about 40,000 distinct CDR3 sequences; 22% are singletons and the top ten take around 4%. Tregs were sorted as CD4+CD25+CD127-/low cells. V was pared by 5 bases and J by 0 bases, with 6 bases of the junction left unmatched. The CDR3 sequence is 16 residues long. Germline V gene lookup returns CDR1 MNHNS and CDR2 SASEGT. J is TRBJ1-5 and V is TRBV6-1; 8 nucleotides align to TRBD1. The sample was Tregs sorted from blood. This receptor was identified in a female donor with breast cancer. The CDR3 DNA follows: TGTGCCAGCAGTACCCGACAGGGGTATAGCAATCAGCCCCAGCATTTT. It yields the protein CASSTRQGYSNQPQHF.